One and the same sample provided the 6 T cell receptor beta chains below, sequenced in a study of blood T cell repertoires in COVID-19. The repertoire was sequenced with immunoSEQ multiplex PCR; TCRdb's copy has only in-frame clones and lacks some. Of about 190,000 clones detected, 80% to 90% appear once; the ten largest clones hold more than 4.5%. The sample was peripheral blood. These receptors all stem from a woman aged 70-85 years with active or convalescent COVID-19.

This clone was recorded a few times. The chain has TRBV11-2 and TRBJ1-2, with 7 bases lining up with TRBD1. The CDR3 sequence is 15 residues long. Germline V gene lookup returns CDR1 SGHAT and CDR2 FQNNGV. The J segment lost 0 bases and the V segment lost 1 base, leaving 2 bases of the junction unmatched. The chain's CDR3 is CASSLGQGSNYGYTF. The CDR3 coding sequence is TGTGCCAGCAGCTTAGGACAGGGATCTAACTATGGCTACACCTTC.

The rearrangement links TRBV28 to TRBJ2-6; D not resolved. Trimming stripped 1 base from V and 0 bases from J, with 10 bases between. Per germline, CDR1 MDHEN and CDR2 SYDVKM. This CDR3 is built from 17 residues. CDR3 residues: CASSLLQTSSGANVLTF. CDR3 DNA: TGTGCCAGCAGTTTATTACAGACCAGCTCTGGGGCCAACGTCCTGACTTTC.

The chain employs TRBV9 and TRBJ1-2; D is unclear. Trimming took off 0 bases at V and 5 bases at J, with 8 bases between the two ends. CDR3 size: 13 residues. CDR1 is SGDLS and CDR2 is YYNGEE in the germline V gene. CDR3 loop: CASSVDAVYGYTF. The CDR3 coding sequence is TGTGCCAGCAGCGTAGATGCGGTATATGGCTACACCTTC.

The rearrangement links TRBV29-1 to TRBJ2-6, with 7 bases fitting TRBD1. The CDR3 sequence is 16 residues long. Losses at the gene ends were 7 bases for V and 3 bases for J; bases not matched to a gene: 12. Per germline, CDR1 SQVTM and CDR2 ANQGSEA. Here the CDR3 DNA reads TGCAGCGCTGGGGACAGCGCCTCGGGTGGGGCCAACGTCCTGACTTTC. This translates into CSAGDSASGGANVLTF. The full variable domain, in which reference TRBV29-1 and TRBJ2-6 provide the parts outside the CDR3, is SAVISQKPSRDICQRGTSLTIQCQVDSQVTMMFWYRQQPGQSLTLIATANQGSEATYESGFVIDKFPISRPNLTFSTLTVSNMSPEDSSIYLCSAGDSASGGANVLTFGAGSRLTVL.

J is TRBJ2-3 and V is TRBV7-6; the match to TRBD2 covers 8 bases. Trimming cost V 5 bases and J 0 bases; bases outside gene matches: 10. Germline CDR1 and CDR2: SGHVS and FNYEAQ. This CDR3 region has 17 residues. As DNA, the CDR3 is TGTGCCAGCAGCCTATTGCCAGCGGGAGCTAGCACAGATACGCAGTATTTT. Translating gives CASSLLPAGASTDTQYF.

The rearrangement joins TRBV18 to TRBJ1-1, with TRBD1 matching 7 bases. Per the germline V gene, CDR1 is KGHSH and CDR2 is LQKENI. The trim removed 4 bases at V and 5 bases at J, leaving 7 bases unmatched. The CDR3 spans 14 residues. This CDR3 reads CASSRRDSETEAFF. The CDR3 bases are TGTGCCAGCTCACGAAGGGACAGCGAGACTGAAGCTTTCTTT.